This section outlines one T cell receptor beta chain sequence together with its context. The data stem from a study of blood T cell repertoires in COVID-19. Original methodology: Amplification of reference gene primers provided the estimated nucleated cell counts. The protocol was immunoSEQ multiplex PCR, while the TCRdb copy is restricted to in-frame clones and leaves out a portion. That table furnishes V, J and clone size, whereas the DNA furnished D and trimming. Of about 6,600 clones in the sample, approximately 92% were seen once. The clonotype was recovered from an elderly man with active COVID-19. Sequenced sample: peripheral blood.

CDR3 residues: CASSPLAGINNEQFF. CDR3 nucleotides: TGTGCCAGCAGCCCACTAGCGGGAATAAACAATGAGCAGTTCTTC. The rearrangement joins TRBV7-3 to TRBJ2-1; 10 bases match TRBD2. Germline V CDR1 and CDR2: SGHTA, FQGTGA. CDR3 length: 15 amino acids. V was clipped by 5 bases and J by 5 bases; unmatched bases: 6.